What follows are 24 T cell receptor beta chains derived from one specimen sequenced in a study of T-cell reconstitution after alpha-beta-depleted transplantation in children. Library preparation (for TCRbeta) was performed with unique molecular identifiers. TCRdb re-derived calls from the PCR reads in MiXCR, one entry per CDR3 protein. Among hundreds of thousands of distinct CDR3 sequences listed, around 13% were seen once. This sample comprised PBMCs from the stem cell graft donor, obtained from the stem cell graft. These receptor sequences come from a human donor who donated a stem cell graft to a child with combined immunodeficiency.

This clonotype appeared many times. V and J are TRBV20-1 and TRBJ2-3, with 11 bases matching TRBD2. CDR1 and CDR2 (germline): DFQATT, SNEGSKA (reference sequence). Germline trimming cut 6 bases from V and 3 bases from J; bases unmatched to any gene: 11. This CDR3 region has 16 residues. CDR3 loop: CSAPGTSGLVTDTQYF. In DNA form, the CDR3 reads TGCAGTGCCCCGGGGACTAGCGGCCTTGTGACAGATACGCAGTATTTT.

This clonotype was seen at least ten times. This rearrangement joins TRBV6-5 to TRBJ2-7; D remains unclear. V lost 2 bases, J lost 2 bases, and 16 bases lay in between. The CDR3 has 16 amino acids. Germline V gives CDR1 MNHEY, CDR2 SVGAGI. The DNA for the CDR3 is TGTGCCAGCAGTTACGAGGTTCTGGCAGAACCCTACGAGCAGTACTTC. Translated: CASSYEVLAEPYEQYF.

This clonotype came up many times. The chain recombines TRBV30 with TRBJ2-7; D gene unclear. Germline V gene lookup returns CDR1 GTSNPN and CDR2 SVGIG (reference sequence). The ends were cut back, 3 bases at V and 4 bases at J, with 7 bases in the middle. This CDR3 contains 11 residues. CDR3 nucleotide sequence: TGTGCCTGGAGATCTGGGTACGAGCAGTACTTC. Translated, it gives CAWRSGYEQYF.

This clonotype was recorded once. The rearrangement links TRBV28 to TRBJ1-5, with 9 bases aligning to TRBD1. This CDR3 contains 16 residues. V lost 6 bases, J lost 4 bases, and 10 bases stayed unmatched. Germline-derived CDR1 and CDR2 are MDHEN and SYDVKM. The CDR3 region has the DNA TGTGCCAGCAGCAAGCTACGGGACAGGGTAAATCAGCCCCAGCATTTT. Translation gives CASSKLRDRVNQPQHF.

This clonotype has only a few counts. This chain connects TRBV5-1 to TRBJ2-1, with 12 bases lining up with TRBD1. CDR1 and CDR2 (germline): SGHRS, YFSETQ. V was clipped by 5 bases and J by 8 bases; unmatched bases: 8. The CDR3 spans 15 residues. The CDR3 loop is CASSNPGTGGDEQFF. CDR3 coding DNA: TGCGCCAGCAGTAATCCCGGGACAGGGGGCGATGAGCAGTTCTTC.

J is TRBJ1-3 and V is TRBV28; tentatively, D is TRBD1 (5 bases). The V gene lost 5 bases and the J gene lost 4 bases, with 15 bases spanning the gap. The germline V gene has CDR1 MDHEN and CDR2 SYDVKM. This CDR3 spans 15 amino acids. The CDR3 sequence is CASSPPGGDGNTIYF. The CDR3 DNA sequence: TGTGCCAGCAGTCCCCCTGGGGGGGACGGAAACACCATATATTTT.

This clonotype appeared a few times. CDR3 DNA sequence: TGTGCCAGCAGTTTAGTAGCCCCCCTGAGGGGGAGCACTGAAGCTTTCTTT. It specifies CASSLVAPLRGSTEAFF. The rearrangement uses TRBV12-3 or TRBV12-4 and TRBJ1-1; tentative D call: TRBD1 (6 bases). This CDR3 is built from 17 residues. The V and J ends lost 1 base and 4 bases respectively, with 19 bases between them.

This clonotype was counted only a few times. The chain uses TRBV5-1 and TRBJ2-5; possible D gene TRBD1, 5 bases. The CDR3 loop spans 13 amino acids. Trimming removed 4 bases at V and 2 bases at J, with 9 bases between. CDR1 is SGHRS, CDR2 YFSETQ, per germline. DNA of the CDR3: TGCGCCAGCAGCCATCACAGGCAAGAGACCCAGTACTTC. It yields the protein CASSHHRQETQYF.

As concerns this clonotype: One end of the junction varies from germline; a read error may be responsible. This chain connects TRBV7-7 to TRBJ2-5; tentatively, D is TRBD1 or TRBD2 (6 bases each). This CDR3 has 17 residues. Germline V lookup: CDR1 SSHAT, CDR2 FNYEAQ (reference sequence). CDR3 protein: CASSLELVGGVAETQYF. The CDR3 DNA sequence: TGTGCTAGCAGCTTAGAGTTGGTGGGGGGCGTTGCGGAGACCCAGTACTTC.

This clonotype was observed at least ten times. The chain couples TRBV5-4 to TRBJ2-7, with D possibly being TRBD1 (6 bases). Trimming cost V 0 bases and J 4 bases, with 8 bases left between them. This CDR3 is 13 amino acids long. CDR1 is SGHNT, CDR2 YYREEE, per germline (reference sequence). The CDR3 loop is CASSLGQDYEQYF. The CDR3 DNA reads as TGTGCCAGCAGCTTGGGACAGGATTACGAGCAGTACTTC.

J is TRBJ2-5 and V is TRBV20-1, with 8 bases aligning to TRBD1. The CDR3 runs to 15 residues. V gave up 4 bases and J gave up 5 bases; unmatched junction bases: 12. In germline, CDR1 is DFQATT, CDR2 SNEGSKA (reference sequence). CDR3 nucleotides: TGCAGTGCTACCCGAGGTCGGACAGGGAGGGAGACCCAGTACTTC. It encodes CSATRGRTGRETQYF.

CDR3 in amino acids: CSARLALGADTQYF. CDR3 DNA sequence: TGCAGTGCTAGACTCGCCCTCGGCGCAGATACGCAGTATTTT. The chain uses TRBV20-1 and TRBJ2-3; D gene uncertain. Germline CDR1 and CDR2: DFQATT and SNEGSKA (reference sequence). CDR3 length: 14 residues. V lost 2 bases and J 4 bases, leaving 13 bases between the germline ends.

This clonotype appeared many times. CDR3: CAISGTGNYEQYF. As DNA, the CDR3 is TGTGCCATCTCCGGGACTGGAAATTACGAGCAGTACTTC. This rearrangement joins TRBV10-3 to TRBJ2-7, with D maybe TRBD2 (6 bases). CDR3 size: 13 residues. CDR1 is ENHRY, CDR2 SYGVKD, per germline. Trimming took off 8 bases at V and 4 bases at J, with 15 bases between the two ends.

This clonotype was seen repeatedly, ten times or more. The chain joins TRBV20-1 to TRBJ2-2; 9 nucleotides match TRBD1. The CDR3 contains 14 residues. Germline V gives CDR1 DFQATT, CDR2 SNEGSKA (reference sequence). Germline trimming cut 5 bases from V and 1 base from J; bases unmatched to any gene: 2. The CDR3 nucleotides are TGCAGTGCTCCGGGACAGGGGAACACCGGGGAGCTGTTTTTT. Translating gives CSAPGQGNTGELFF.

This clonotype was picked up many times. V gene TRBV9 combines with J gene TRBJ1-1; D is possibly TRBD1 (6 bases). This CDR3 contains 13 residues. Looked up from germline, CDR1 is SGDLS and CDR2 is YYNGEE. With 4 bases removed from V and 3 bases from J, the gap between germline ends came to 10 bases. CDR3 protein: CASSPGADTEAFF. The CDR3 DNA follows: TGTGCCAGCAGCCCAGGGGCGGACACTGAAGCTTTCTTT.

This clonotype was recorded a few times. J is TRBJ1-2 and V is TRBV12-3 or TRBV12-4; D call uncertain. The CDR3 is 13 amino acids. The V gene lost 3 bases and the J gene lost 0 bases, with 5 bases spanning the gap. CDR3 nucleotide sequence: TGTGCCAGCAGTTTTCAGCCTAACTATGGCTACACCTTC. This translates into CASSFQPNYGYTF.

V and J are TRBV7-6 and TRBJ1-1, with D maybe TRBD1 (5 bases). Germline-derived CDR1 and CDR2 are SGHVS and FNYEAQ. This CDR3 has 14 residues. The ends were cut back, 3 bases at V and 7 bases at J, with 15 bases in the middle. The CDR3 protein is CASSLDTPWGEAFF. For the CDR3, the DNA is TGTGCCAGCAGCTTGGACACCCCCTGGGGTGAAGCTTTCTTT.

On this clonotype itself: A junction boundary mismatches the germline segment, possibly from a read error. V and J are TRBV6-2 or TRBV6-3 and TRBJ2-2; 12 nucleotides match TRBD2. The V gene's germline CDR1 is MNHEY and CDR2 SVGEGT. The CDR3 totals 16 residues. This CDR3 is CASSRTSGANTGELLF. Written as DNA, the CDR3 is TGTGCCAGCAGTCGGACTAGCGGGGCGAACACCGGGGAGCTGCTTTTT.

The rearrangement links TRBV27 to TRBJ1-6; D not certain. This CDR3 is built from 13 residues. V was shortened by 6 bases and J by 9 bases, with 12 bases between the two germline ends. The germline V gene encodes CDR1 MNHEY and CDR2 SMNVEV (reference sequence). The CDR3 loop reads CASSRDEVSPLHF. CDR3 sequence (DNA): TGTGCCAGCAGCCGAGATGAGGTTTCACCCCTCCACTTT.

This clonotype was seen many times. In DNA, the CDR3 is TGTGCCAGCAGTTTACGACAGGCCGATAATTCACCCCTCCACTTT. Protein sequence: CASSLRQADNSPLHF. This chain joins TRBV12-3 or TRBV12-4 and TRBJ1-6; the D gene is possibly TRBD1 (6 bases). The CDR3 has 15 amino acids. V was pared by 2 bases and J by 5 bases, with 10 bases between.

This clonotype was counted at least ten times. CDR3 in DNA: TGTGCCAGCAGCTCGGGAGGAACCTACGAGCAGTACTTC. Amino acids: CASSSGGTYEQYF. The J gene is TRBJ2-7, the V gene TRBV9, with TRBD2 identical over 7 bases. The CDR3 runs 13 residues. The V and J ends lost 4 bases and 2 bases, in that order; junction bases with no gene match: 3. Germline-derived CDR1 and CDR2 are SGDLS and YYNGEE.

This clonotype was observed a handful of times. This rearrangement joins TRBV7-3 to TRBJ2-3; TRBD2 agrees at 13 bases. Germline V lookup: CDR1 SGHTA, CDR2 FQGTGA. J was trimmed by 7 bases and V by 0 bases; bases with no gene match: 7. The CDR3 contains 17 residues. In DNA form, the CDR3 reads TGTGCCAGCAGCTTAACCAGACTAGCGGGAGGAGAAAATACGCAGTATTTT. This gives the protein CASSLTRLAGGENTQYF.

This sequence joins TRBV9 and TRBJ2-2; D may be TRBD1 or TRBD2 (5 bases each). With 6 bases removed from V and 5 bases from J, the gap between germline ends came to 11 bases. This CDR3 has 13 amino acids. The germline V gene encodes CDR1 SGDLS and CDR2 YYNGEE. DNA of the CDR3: TGTGCCAGCACCGGGACGGGGACCGGGGAGCTGTTTTTT. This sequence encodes CASTGTGTGELFF.

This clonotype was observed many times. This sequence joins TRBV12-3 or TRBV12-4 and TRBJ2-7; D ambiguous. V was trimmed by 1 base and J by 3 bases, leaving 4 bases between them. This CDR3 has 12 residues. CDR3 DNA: TGTGCCAGCAGTTTAGGGAACTACGAGCAGTACTTC. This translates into CASSLGNYEQYF.